The 30 T cell receptor beta chains reported below all come from one sample, sequenced in a study of T-cell reconstitution after alpha-beta-depleted transplantation in children. Preparation of the TCRbeta library used unique molecular identifiers. Using its own MiXCR run on the PCR reads, TCRdb lists one record per CDR3 protein. The table lists around 480,000 distinct CDR3 sequences, approximately 32% of them singletons. Material: PBMCs from the stem cell graft donor, obtained from the stem cell graft. All receptors derive from a human donor who donated a stem cell graft to a child with aplastic anemia.

This clonotype was observed at least ten times. CDR3 DNA sequence: TGTGCCAGCAGTGAAGGGGGGGAAGGGGAAAAACTGTTTTTT. This encodes CASSEGGEGEKLFF. The J gene is TRBJ1-4, the V gene TRBV25-1; perhaps TRBD1 as D (5 bases). The V and J ends lost 2 bases and 8 bases respectively, with 12 bases between them. Germline V gives CDR1 MGHDK, CDR2 SYGVNS. This CDR3 contains 14 residues. The whole variable domain, filled in from reference TRBV25-1 and TRBJ1-4, reads EADIYQTPRYLVIGTGKKITLECSQTMGHDKMYWYQQDPGMELHLIHYSYGVNSTEKGDLSSESTVSRIRTEHFPLTLESARPSHTSQYLCASSEGGEGEKLFFGSGTQLSVL.

This chain joins TRBV12-3 or TRBV12-4 and TRBJ1-5; D is possibly TRBD1 (6 bases). V was pared by 4 bases and J by 2 bases, with 15 bases between. This CDR3 has 16 amino acids. As DNA, the CDR3 is TGTGCCAGCAGTTCAGGGCGCAGGGGTGGCAATCAGCCCCAGCATTTT. Protein product: CASSSGRRGGNQPQHF.

This clonotype turned up a few times. The rearrangement links TRBV11-3 to TRBJ1-1; TRBD1 matches at 7 bases. V lost 7 bases, J lost 4 bases, and 9 bases stayed unmatched. The germline V gene encodes CDR1 SGHNT and CDR2 YENEEA. This CDR3 region has 14 residues. CDR3 sequence: CASNEGQTFTEAFF. CDR3 in DNA: TGTGCCAGCAACGAGGGACAGACTTTCACTGAAGCTTTCTTT.

The chain carries TRBV5-5 and TRBJ1-2; 8 nucleotides line up with TRBD1. Germline-derived CDR1 and CDR2 are SGHKS and YYEKEE (reference sequence). There are 16 residues in the CDR3. Losses at the gene ends were 2 bases for V and 8 bases for J; bases not matched to a gene: 14. This CDR3 is CASSLLPGQVELGYTF. The CDR3 coding sequence is TGTGCCAGCAGCTTACTTCCGGGACAGGTGGAGTTAGGCTACACCTTC.

The V gene is TRBV6-2 or TRBV6-3, the J gene TRBJ2-3; 14 bases match TRBD2. There are 19 residues in the CDR3. J was trimmed by 4 bases and V by 0 bases; bases with no gene match: 9. Germline-derived CDR1 and CDR2 are MNHEY and SVGEGT. The CDR3 region has the DNA TGTGCCAGCAGTTACTCGCCGGGACTAGCGGGAGAAGGGGCAGATACGCAGTATTTT. The encoded protein is CASSYSPGLAGEGADTQYF.

The J gene is TRBJ1-4, the V gene TRBV12-3 or TRBV12-4; 8 bases are shared with TRBD1. J gave up 8 bases and V 8 bases, and 10 bases lay outside the gene matches. The CDR3 is 14 amino acids. The CDR3 loop is CASGWTGIREKLFF. The CDR3 region has the DNA TGTGCCAGCGGGTGGACAGGGATAAGAGAAAAACTGTTTTTT.

This clonotype was seen more than once but under ten times. V usage is TRBV6-2 or TRBV6-3 and J usage is TRBJ2-5; D gene unclear. Germline CDR1 is MNHEY and CDR2 is SVGEGT. V lost 2 bases, J lost 1 base, and 11 bases lay in between. The CDR3 has 15 amino acids. The CDR3 sequence is CASSYRRRTQETQYF. CDR3 sequence (DNA): TGTGCCAGCAGTTACAGACGGAGAACCCAAGAGACCCAGTACTTC.

This clonotype was observed a few times. The rearrangement links TRBV29-1 to TRBJ1-2; 7 bases line up with TRBD1. This CDR3 region has 13 residues. The germline CDR1 and CDR2 sequences are SQVTM and ANQGSEA. V trimming: 3 bases; J trimming: 3 bases; junction bases outside the gene matches: 4. CDR3 bases: TGCAGCGTTGACACCGACAGGGACTATGGCTACACCTTC. This codes for CSVDTDRDYGYTF.

This chain connects TRBV25-1 to TRBJ1-6; tentative D call: TRBD1 (6 bases). Germline-derived CDR1 and CDR2 are MGHDK and SYGVNS. The CDR3 is made up of 15 amino acids. Trimming left V 1 base short and J 7 bases short, with 11 bases between. CDR3 protein: CASSEWRTENSPLHF. The DNA for the CDR3 is TGTGCCAGCAGTGAATGGAGGACAGAAAATTCACCCCTCCACTTT.

This clonotype was counted many times. The V call is TRBV24-1, the J call TRBJ2-6; no clear D. The CDR3 sequence is 13 residues long. Trimming pared 6 bases from V and 0 bases from J, leaving 2 bases between. Germline lookup yields CDR1 KGHDR and CDR2 SFDVKD. This CDR3 reads CATSLSGANVLTF. The CDR3, as DNA: TGTGCCACCAGTCTCTCTGGGGCCAACGTCCTGACTTTC.

The V call is TRBV6-5, the J call TRBJ1-2; a possible D gene is TRBD1 (5 bases). Germline CDR1 is MNHEY and CDR2 is SVGAGI. This CDR3 region has 15 residues. The ends were cut back, 4 bases at V and 2 bases at J, with 14 bases in the middle. CDR3 region: CASSSLLGGNYGYTF. The CDR3 DNA reads as TGTGCCAGCAGTTCCCTTTTGGGGGGGAACTATGGCTACACCTTC.

The gene calls are TRBV7-2 and TRBJ1-5, with D hard to call. The germline V and J ends were trimmed by 5 bases and 9 bases, with 14 bases remaining between them. The germline CDR1 and CDR2 sequences are SGHTA and FQGNSA. The CDR3 sequence is 13 residues long. In DNA, the CDR3 is TGTGCCAGCAGCGCTGAGATAGTAGCGCCCCAGCATTTT. Translating gives CASSAEIVAPQHF.

This chain joins TRBV29-1 and TRBJ2-7; no definite D call. Deletions cut 7 bases from V and 2 bases from J, with 12 bases between. The germline gives CDR1 SQVTM, CDR2 ANQGSEA. The CDR3 length is 12 residues. The CDR3 here is CSAGAGAYEQYF. In DNA form, the CDR3 reads TGCAGCGCCGGTGCCGGAGCCTACGAGCAGTACTTC.

The chain couples TRBV12-3 or TRBV12-4 to TRBJ1-1; D is uncertain. CDR3 size: 12 residues. The V gene lost 5 bases and the J gene lost 11 bases, with 15 bases spanning the gap. The chain's CDR3 is CASSLIYEEAFF. For the CDR3, the DNA is TGTGCCAGCAGTCTAATCTATGAGGAGGCTTTCTTT.

The genes are TRBV3-1 and TRBJ1-2, with D tentatively TRBD1 (5 bases). Germline-derived CDR1 and CDR2 are LGHDT and YNNKEL (reference sequence). Trimming stripped 3 bases from V and 0 bases from J, with 14 bases between. The CDR3 contains 16 residues. CDR3 bases: TGTGCCAGCAGCCACGTCAGCCAGGGTACTAACTATGGCTACACCTTC. Its translation: CASSHVSQGTNYGYTF.

J is TRBJ2-7 and V is TRBV7-8, with unresolved D. Per germline, CDR1 SGHVS and CDR2 FQNEAQ. With 1 base removed from V and 2 bases from J, the gap between germline ends came to 6 bases. The CDR3 is 13 residues long. The CDR3 protein is CASSLDRTYEQYV. CDR3 nucleotide sequence: TGTGCCAGCAGCTTAGACAGAACCTACGAGCAGTACGTC.

The V and J genes are TRBV5-5 and TRBJ2-1; 13 bases align to TRBD2. The CDR3 loop spans 16 amino acids. The V segment lost 5 bases and the J segment 3 bases; nucleotides outside the gene matches: 5. Germline CDR1 reads SGHKS; CDR2 reads YYEKEE (reference sequence). The CDR3 loop is CASSMGLAGLYNEQFF. CDR3 in DNA: TGTGCCAGCAGTATGGGACTAGCGGGACTCTACAATGAGCAGTTCTTC. Combining the CDR3 with reference TRBV5-5 and TRBJ2-1 gives the whole variable domain DAGVTQSPTHLIKTRGQQVTLRCSPISGHKSVSWYQQVLGQGPQFIFQYYEKEERGRGNFPDRFSARQFPNYSSELNVNALLLGDSALYLCASSMGLAGLYNEQFFGPGTRLTVL.

This clonotype was counted between two and nine times. This sequence joins TRBV30 and TRBJ1-5; no definite D call. Trimming pared 4 bases from V and 1 base from J, leaving 11 bases between. Germline CDR1 reads GTSNPN; CDR2 reads SVGIG (reference sequence). This CDR3 is 14 amino acids long. The CDR3: CAWTQKASNQPQHF. In nucleotides, the CDR3 is TGTGCCTGGACACAAAAGGCGAGCAATCAGCCCCAGCATTTT.

This chain joins TRBV4-3 and TRBJ1-5, with D tentatively TRBD1 (6 bases). Germline V gene data show CDR1 as LGHNA and CDR2 as YSLEER. This CDR3 has 14 amino acids. Trimming removed 4 bases from V and 4 bases from J, with 11 bases in between. The CDR3 loop is CASSRYRDNQPQHF. For the CDR3, the DNA is TGCGCCAGCAGCCGGTACAGGGATAATCAGCCCCAGCATTTT.

V is TRBV28 and J is TRBJ2-3, with 12 bases that match TRBD1. The CDR3 contains 16 residues. With V trimmed by 5 bases and J by 5 bases, 8 bases remained unmatched. CDR1 is MDHEN and CDR2 is SYDVKM in the germline V gene. The CDR3 DNA sequence: TGTGCCAGCAGTGACGGGACAGGGGGCGCCGGAGATACGCAGTATTTT. Protein product: CASSDGTGGAGDTQYF.

This sequence joins TRBV10-2 and TRBJ2-3, with TRBD2 as a possible D gene (6 bases). Trimming took 10 bases from V and 2 from J, leaving 10 bases between them. Per the germline V gene, CDR1 is WSHSY and CDR2 is SAAADI. The CDR3 extends over 12 amino acids. The CDR3 sequence is CATAGNTDTQYF. In nucleotides, the CDR3 is TGCGCCACCGCGGGGAACACAGATACGCAGTATTTT.

The genes are TRBV10-1 and TRBJ1-1; D remains ambiguous. Germline-derived CDR1 and CDR2 are WNHNN and SYGVQD (reference sequence). Deletions cut 3 bases from V and 4 bases from J, with 12 bases between. The CDR3 is 14 residues long. The CDR3 protein is CASSDTGGGTEAFF. The CDR3 region has the DNA TGCGCCAGCAGTGATACGGGTGGCGGCACTGAAGCTTTCTTT.

The rearrangement links TRBV29-1 to TRBJ2-3; 14 bases are shared with TRBD2. V was pared by 6 bases and J by 0 bases, with 2 bases of the junction left unmatched. The CDR3 totals 15 residues. Germline CDR1 SQVTM, CDR2 ANQGSEA. The CDR3 coding sequence is TGCAGCGTCGGGACTAGCGGGAGAAGCACAGATACGCAGTATTTT. Translation gives CSVGTSGRSTDTQYF.

CDR3 residues: CASSQGLAVSYEQYF. The CDR3 DNA reads as TGCGCCAGCAGCCAAGGGCTAGCGGTCTCCTACGAGCAGTACTTC. This rearrangement joins TRBV4-3 to TRBJ2-7; 7 nucleotides line up with TRBD2. CDR3 size: 15 residues. CDR1 LGHNA and CDR2 YSLEER come from the germline V gene. With V trimmed by 1 base and J by 0 bases, 3 bases remained unmatched.

The J gene is TRBJ1-4, the V gene TRBV29-1; D call uncertain. CDR1 is SQVTM and CDR2 is ANQGSEA in the germline V gene. The V end was cut by 7 bases, the J end by 0 bases, with 3 bases between. The CDR3 totals 11 residues. CDR3: CSAATNEKLFF. As DNA, the CDR3 is TGCAGCGCCGCAACTAATGAAAAACTGTTTTTT.

The chain is built from TRBV29-1 and TRBJ1-3; 9 bases fit TRBD1. Losses at the gene ends were 7 bases for V and 0 bases for J; bases not matched to a gene: 10. Germline CDR1 and CDR2: SQVTM and ANQGSEA. The CDR3 is 16 amino acids. The CDR3 coding sequence is TGCAGCGCTGCATTACAGGGGGCCAGCTCTGGAAACACCATATATTTT. Its translation: CSAALQGASSGNTIYF. Combining the CDR3 with reference TRBV29-1 and TRBJ1-3 gives the whole variable domain SAVISQKPSRDICQRGTSLTIQCQVDSQVTMMFWYRQQPGQSLTLIATANQGSEATYESGFVIDKFPISRPNLTFSTLTVSNMSPEDSSIYLCSAALQGASSGNTIYFGEGSWLTVV.

This clonotype is a singleton in its sample. The V gene is TRBV29-1, the J gene TRBJ1-1; D is ambiguous. Trimming removed 4 bases from V and 1 base from J, with 16 bases in between. The CDR3 contains 15 residues. The germline CDR1 and CDR2 sequences are SQVTM and ANQGSEA. This CDR3 reads CSVVSVRWGNTEAFF. The CDR3 DNA reads TGCAGCGTTGTGAGCGTCCGCTGGGGGAACACTGAAGCTTTCTTT.

This clonotype occurred a few times. The gene calls are TRBV6-7 and TRBJ1-6, with TRBD1 matching over 8 bases. TRBV6-7 falls under the ORF class, with uncertain function. V shed 6 bases and J 3 bases; nucleotides not matched to a gene: 10. The CDR3 is made up of 17 amino acids. This CDR3 reads CASSQGQGPFYNSPLHF. The CDR3 nucleotides are TGTGCCAGCAGCCAAGGACAGGGCCCTTTCTATAATTCACCCCTCCACTTT.

V is TRBV5-6 and J is TRBJ2-3; the D is unclear. Germline V gives CDR1 SGHDT, CDR2 YYEEEE. CDR3 length: 13 residues. V gave up 1 base and J gave up 4 bases, with 7 bases separating them. The chain's CDR3 is CASSLQGPDTQYF. The CDR3 DNA reads TGTGCCAGCAGCTTGCAAGGCCCAGATACGCAGTATTTT.

The chain carries TRBV9 and TRBJ1-1; D is unresolved. V was trimmed by 2 bases and J by 5 bases, leaving 10 bases between them. CDR1 is SGDLS, CDR2 YYNGEE, per germline. CDR3 length: 13 residues. The CDR3 coding sequence is TGTGCCAGCAGCGTGGAGGCGCGGACTGAAGCTTTCTTT. Encoded protein: CASSVEARTEAFF.